This record concerns one T cell receptor (beta chain) sequence. Its specificity is unknown. The sample comes from a study of cytomegalovirus exposure and HLA in healthy donors. Overall study: Early release data held 80 million to 100 million unique TCRs from HLA-typed donors. The study placed about 81% of its approximately 360 genotyped donors in the Caucasian-associated ancestry cluster. Findings and caveats of the study: A previous analysis found most TCR beta V segments productive roughly 87% or roughly 30% of the time. TCR association rates varied by HLA locus in a later analysis, with DRB1 highest and HLA-C lowest.

The primer mix had 60 Vbeta and 13 Jbeta primers. TCRdb keeps only in-frame clones here, not all; method: immunoSEQ multiplex PCR. The sample has 200,000 to 250,000 clones, about 80% seen once. Per germline, CDR1 GTSNPN and CDR2 SVGIG (reference sequence). The V gene end was trimmed by 5 bases and the J gene end by 6 bases; junction bases not matched to a gene: 11. The CDR3 runs to 14 residues. This chain joins TRBV30 and TRBJ2-3, with TRBD2 matching over 7 bases. The origin of this receptor is a woman aged 35 to 49 in good health and CMV-seronegative. The sequenced material came from PBMCs. The CDR3 DNA sequence: TGTGCCTGGCGACCGGGGGGAGTCGCGGATACGCAGTATTTT. Translation gives CAWRPGGVADTQYF.